Each of the 3 T cell receptor beta chains below was sequenced from the same sample in a study of OX40 agonist ivuxolimab in advanced cancers. TCRdb keeps only in-frame clones here, not all; method: immunoSEQ multiplex PCR. Of about 80,000 clones in the sample, 90% to 95% were seen once. The sample here was CD4+ or CD8+ T cells sorted from blood, taken in a trial of the OX40 agonist ivuxolimab. These receptors were collected from an adult with an advanced solid tumor such as melanoma, head and neck, liver or kidney cancer.

This chain links TRBV20-1 with TRBJ2-2; D is unresolved. CDR3 length equals 11 residues. Between the trimmed V and J ends, which lost 3 bases and 5 bases, there was a span of 4 bases. Germline CDR1 is DFQATT and CDR2 is SNEGSKA (reference sequence). In nucleotides, the CDR3 is TGCAGTGCTAGCGGGACCGGGGAGCTGTTTTTT. It specifies CSASGTGELFF.

This sequence joins TRBV28 and TRBJ2-5; D gene unclear. Germline CDR1 is MDHEN and CDR2 is SYDVKM. V lost 7 bases to trimming and J lost 5 bases, with 11 bases between them. There are 12 residues in the CDR3. The CDR3 nucleotides are TGTGCCAGCACTAAACAAGAGGAGACCCAGTACTTC. It codes for CASTKQEETQYF.

The chain couples TRBV28 to TRBJ2-7; D possibly uses TRBD1 or TRBD2 (5 bases each). Trimming pared 6 bases from V and 3 bases from J, leaving 18 bases between. Germline CDR1 reads MDHEN; CDR2 reads SYDVKM. The CDR3 loop spans 15 amino acids. CDR3 coding DNA: TGTGCCAGCAGAACCGGGACGAACTCTTACTACGAGCAGTACTTC. It encodes CASRTGTNSYYEQYF.